This is a list of T cell receptor beta chains from one sample in a study of OX40 agonist ivuxolimab in advanced cancers. Assay: immunoSEQ multiplex PCR; the TCRdb copy retains only in-frame clones and omits some. The sample shows roughly 120,000 clones, 89% of them seen only once. The source was CD4+ or CD8+ T cells sorted from blood, collected in a trial of the OX40 agonist ivuxolimab. The receptors were sampled from an adult with an advanced solid tumor such as melanoma, head and neck, liver or kidney cancer. CDR3s include the opening cysteine and the closing phenylalanine or tryptophan. Each record gives: J gene, V gene, D gene, clone size, CDR3 DNA, CDR3 protein. A D gene is named only where the DNA matches it firmly. Size is omitted from some rows. Given values are once, few, many or a class for expanded clones.

>TRBJ1-1|TRBV2|-|-
TGTGCCAGCAATACAGGGCGAGGGACTGAAGCTTTCTTT
CASNTGRGTEAFF
>TRBJ1-6|TRBV14|-|-
TGTGCCAGCAGCCCTCTATCAGGGGAAAATTCACCCCTCCACTTT
CASSPLSGENSPLHF
>TRBJ2-7|TRBV4-2|TRBD2|-
TGTGCCAGCAGCCAGCCCGGGACTAGCGGGAGTTACGAGCAGTACTTC
CASSQPGTSGSYEQYF
>TRBJ1-2|TRBV5-5|-|once
TGTGCCAGCTCGACAGAAAACTATGGCTACACCTTC
CASSTENYGYTF
>TRBJ2-1|TRBV5-1|TRBD2|-
TGCGCCAGCAGCTCAACGGGAGGTCTCGACAATGAGCAGTTCTTC
CASSSTGGLDNEQFF
>TRBJ2-5|TRBV10-3|TRBD1|-
TGTGCCATCAGTGAGTCAAGCAGGGGGCGAGAGACCCAGTACTTC
CAISESSRGRETQYF
>TRBJ2-7|TRBV30|-|-
TGTGCCTGGAGTGTATTAGGCGAGCAGTACTTC
CAWSVLGEQYF
>TRBJ1-1|TRBV5-1|-|-
TGCGCCAGCAGCCCCGGGACGGGGAACACTGAAGCTTTCTTT
CASSPGTGNTEAFF
>TRBJ2-4|TRBV7-2|TRBD1|-
TGTGCCAGCAGCCTTGGACAGGGCCTTTACAGCTATGGAGACATTCAGTACTTC
CASSLGQGLYSYGDIQYF
>TRBJ2-3|TRBV6-6|-|-
TGTGCCAGCACCCGTGGGATAGATACGCAGTATTTT
CASTRGIDTQYF
>TRBJ2-1|TRBV5-4|TRBD2|-
TGTGCCAGCAGCAATAGCGGGGGGAGCTCCTACAATGAGCAGTTCTTC
CASSNSGGSSYNEQFF
>TRBJ2-3|TRBV19|-|-
TGTGCCAGTAGTATAGTCCAGGGAGATACGCAGTATTTT
CASSIVQGDTQYF
>TRBJ2-2|TRBV19|TRBD1|-
TGTGCCAGTAGCCCTGCCCGGCAGGGGGCGAACACCGGGGAGCTGTTTTTT
CASSPARQGANTGELFF
>TRBJ2-5|TRBV15|-|-
TGTGCCACCAGCAACCCGGGACTCTTCCAAGAGACCCAGTACTTC
CATSNPGLFQETQYF
>TRBJ2-5|TRBV6-5|TRBD1|once
TGTGCCAGCAGCCAACAGGGGGCTCGAGAGACCCAGTACTTC
CASSQQGARETQYF
>TRBJ2-7|TRBV7-9|-|once
TGTGCCACCCAACCAGGGCTCGAGCCCTACGAGCAGTACTTC
CATQPGLEPYEQYF
>TRBJ1-2|TRBV7-9|-|-
TGTGCCAGCACCGAGGACAGTTACAACTATGGCTACACCTTC
CASTEDSYNYGYTF
>TRBJ1-5|TRBV28|-|once
TGTGCCAGCAGTTTAGGCGTTAGGGGTGGGGAGAATCAGCCCCAGCATTTT
CASSLGVRGGENQPQHF
>TRBJ1-2|TRBV5-5|TRBD1|-
TGTGCCAGCAGTCTATACGGGACAGACAACTATGGCTACACCTTC
CASSLYGTDNYGYTF
>TRBJ1-5|TRBV7-2|TRBD1|once
TGTGCCAGCAGCTTCCGACAGGGATGGAGGGATCAGCCCCAGCATTTT
CASSFRQGWRDQPQHF
>TRBJ2-7|TRBV25-1|-|-
TGTGCCCGCCAGGGGTATACCCTCAAGCAGTACTTC
CARQGYTLKQYF
>TRBJ1-2|TRBV7-9|-|few
TGTGCCAGCAGTTGGACCGCAGGGGTGGATGGCTACACCTTC
CASSWTAGVDGYTF
>TRBJ1-5|TRBV19|-|-
TGTGCCAGTAGTAGAAGCTTGGGACCCGGGAATCAGCCCCAGCATTTT
CASSRSLGPGNQPQHF
>TRBJ2-5|TRBV30|-|once
TGTGCCTGGAGGACTCAAGAGACCCAGTACTTC
CAWRTQETQYF
>TRBJ2-3|TRBV28|TRBD2|few
TGTGCCAGCCGGGGGGGGGAAAAGTATACGCAGTATTTT
CASRGGEKYTQYF
>TRBJ1-2|TRBV7-9|-|-
TGTGCCAGCAGCTTCTATACAGCTAACTATGGCTACACCTTC
CASSFYTANYGYTF
>TRBJ1-2|TRBV7-9|-|once
TGTGCCAGCAGCTTCGACAGTTTTGCGAACTATGGCTACACCTTC
CASSFDSFANYGYTF
>TRBJ1-6|TRBV9|-|once
TGTGCCAGCAGCGTAGACGGCGTTGTAGATTCACCCCTCCACTTT
CASSVDGVVDSPLHF